A single sample is the source of the 30 T cell receptor beta chains below, sequenced in a study of vaccination and CD4 T cells after COVID-19. The Oncomine TCR Beta short-read assay was what sequenced the DNA obtained from cultured CD4+ T cells. TCRdb re-derived calls from the PCR reads in MiXCR, one entry per CDR3 protein. The sample has about 24,000 distinct CDR3 sequences; 60% are singletons. No antigens are known for them. Stated treatment: roughly 10-day PBMC culture with coronavirus spike peptide pools or control peptides (ViraFEST assay). Source: CD4+ T cells from blood, cultured in vitro, taken after SARS-CoV-2 vaccination. The receptors originated from a human donor who received a COVID-19 vaccine.

To note about this clonotype: The junction departs from the called germline gene at one end, perhaps through a read error. The rearrangement joins TRBV24-1 to TRBJ2-5; no clear D. Germline V gives CDR1 KGHDR, CDR2 SFDVKD. The CDR3 runs 12 residues. Here the CDR3 reads CATSDFVEAQYF. The CDR3 DNA sequence: TGTGCCACCAGTGATTTCGTAGAGGCCCAGTACTTC.

The chain combines TRBV19 with TRBJ1-5, with D tentatively TRBD1 (5 bases). The CDR3 consists of 15 residues. CDR1 is LNHDA, CDR2 SQIVND, per germline (reference sequence). V was trimmed by 7 bases and J by 1 base, leaving 14 bases between them. CDR3 bases: TGTGCCAGTAACTTCGGGACGGGGAGCAATCAGCCCCAGCATTTT. Translation gives CASNFGTGSNQPQHF.

The V and J genes are TRBV5-4 and TRBJ2-7, with TRBD2 matching 14 bases. The closer fit of TRBJ2-5 to the DNA end suggests the J call may be wrong. From germline, CDR1 is SGHNT and CDR2 YYREEE (reference sequence). This CDR3 region has 16 residues. CDR3 region: CASSPTTSGGVETQYF. The CDR3 nucleotides are TGTGCCAGCAGCCCGACGACTAGCGGGGGGGTGGAGACCCAGTACTTC.

V gene TRBV5-1 combines with J gene TRBJ1-1; D not certain. This CDR3 spans 16 amino acids. V shed 3 bases and J shed 0 bases, with 15 bases lying between them. From germline, CDR1 is SGHRS and CDR2 YFSETQ. The CDR3 DNA reads TGCGCCAGCAGCTCCAACAGAGCAATCATGAACACTGAAGCTTTCTTT. It is translated as CASSSNRAIMNTEAFF. The whole variable domain, filled in from reference TRBV5-1 and TRBJ1-1, reads KAGVTQTPRYLIKTRGQQVTLSCSPISGHRSVSWYQQTPGQGLQFLFEYFSETQRNKGNFPGRFSGRQFSNSRSEMNVSTLELGDSALYLCASSSNRAIMNTEAFFGQGTRLTVV.

The CDR3 coding sequence is TGTGCCAGCAGTGAAGGGCCGCCCGGCAACACCATATATTTT. This encodes CASSEGPPGNTIYF. The V and J genes are TRBV2 and TRBJ1-3; no reliable D call. Per germline, CDR1 SNHLY and CDR2 FYNNEI. The CDR3 loop spans 14 amino acids. Trimming removed 1 base at V and 7 bases at J, with 11 bases between.

Only one count was recorded for this clonotype. The rearrangement joins TRBV7-9 to TRBJ1-6; perhaps TRBD1 as D (5 bases). Germline V CDR1 and CDR2: SEHNR, FQNEAQ (reference sequence). The CDR3 totals 16 residues. V was pared by 4 bases and J by 6 bases, with 16 bases between. The CDR3 spells CASSSSGGGSNSPLHF. The CDR3 coding sequence is TGTGCCAGCAGCTCCTCCGGTGGGGGGAGTAATTCACCCCTCCACTTT. Combining the CDR3 with reference TRBV7-9 and TRBJ1-6 gives the whole variable domain DTGVSQNPRHKITKRGQNVTFRCDPISEHNRLYWYRQTLGQGPEFLTYFQNEAQLEKSRLLSDRFSAERPKGSFSTLEIQRTEQGDSAMYLCASSSSGGGSNSPLHFGNGTRLTVT.

This chain joins TRBV27 and TRBJ2-3; 12 positions match TRBD2. This CDR3 spans 16 amino acids. The V gene end was trimmed by 6 bases and the J gene end by 7 bases; junction bases not matched to a gene: 11. Per the germline V gene, CDR1 is MNHEY and CDR2 is SMNVEV (reference sequence). CDR3 loop: CASSPILAGGPHTQYF. CDR3 nucleotide sequence: TGTGCCAGCAGCCCTATTCTAGCGGGGGGGCCGCATACGCAGTATTTT.

The chain recombines TRBV27 with TRBJ2-5, with D hard to call. The CDR3 has 14 amino acids. With 3 bases removed from V and 0 bases from J, the gap between germline ends came to 8 bases. Germline V CDR1 and CDR2: MNHEY, SMNVEV (reference sequence). The CDR3 sequence is CASSFHTNQETQYF. CDR3 sequence (DNA): TGTGCCAGCAGTTTCCATACGAACCAAGAGACCCAGTACTTC.

V and J are TRBV14 and TRBJ1-1; TRBD1 is a possible D gene (6 bases). This CDR3 contains 14 residues. The V gene's germline CDR1 is SGHDN and CDR2 FVKESK. Trimming removed 3 bases at V and 11 bases at J, with 19 bases between. This CDR3 is CASSHRDIYDEAFF. CDR3 nucleotide sequence: TGTGCCAGCAGCCACCGGGACATCTATGATGAGGCTTTCTTT.

V gene TRBV20-1 combines with J gene TRBJ1-1; perhaps TRBD1 as D (6 bases). Germline CDR1 reads DFQATT; CDR2 reads SNEGSKA (reference sequence). Between the trimmed V and J ends, which lost 6 bases and 1 base, there was a span of 15 bases. The CDR3 consists of 14 residues. The CDR3 protein is CSAPGQTENTEAFF. Here the CDR3 DNA reads TGCAGTGCCCCAGGACAGACTGAGAACACTGAAGCTTTCTTT.

The chain has TRBV24-1 and TRBJ2-5; D gene uncertain. From germline, CDR1 is KGHDR and CDR2 SFDVKD. The ends were cut back, 10 bases at V and 6 bases at J, with 8 bases in the middle. This CDR3 comprises 10 residues. This chain's CDR3 is CATNRKTQYF. As DNA, the CDR3 is TGTGCCACTAATAGGAAGACCCAGTACTTC.

The chain joins TRBV20-1 to TRBJ2-5, with 8 bases fitting TRBD1. Germline trimming cut 7 bases from V and 0 bases from J; bases unmatched to any gene: 10. Per the germline V gene, CDR1 is DFQATT and CDR2 is SNEGSKA (reference sequence). This CDR3 spans 15 amino acids. The CDR3 DNA follows: TGCAGTGGGGTCCCCGTGGACAGGGACCAAGAGACCCAGTACTTC. Its translation is CSGVPVDRDQETQYF.

The rearrangement links TRBV12-3 or TRBV12-4 to TRBJ1-5; a possible D gene is TRBD1 (6 bases). The CDR3 consists of 15 residues. The V and J ends lost 5 bases and 6 bases respectively, with 17 bases between them. The CDR3 region has the DNA TGTGCCAGCAGTCCCCAGGGGAATTGGGGTCAGCCCCAGCATTTT. Translating it yields CASSPQGNWGQPQHF.

The chain recombines TRBV5-4 with TRBJ2-5; 7 bases fit TRBD2. In germline, CDR1 is SGHNT, CDR2 YYREEE (reference sequence). The CDR3 runs 15 residues. After removal of 4 bases from V and 3 bases from J, the junction contained 9 bases not matched to a gene. The CDR3 here is CASSPGLFGEETQYF. The DNA for the CDR3 is TGTGCCAGCAGCCCGGGACTATTTGGAGAAGAGACCCAGTACTTC.

V is TRBV3-1 and J is TRBJ1-6; TRBD1 matches at 7 bases. The CDR3 length is 15 residues. V was clipped by 4 bases and J by 8 bases; unmatched bases: 8. Germline CDR1 is LGHDT and CDR2 is YNNKEL (reference sequence). CDR3 nucleotides: TGTGCCAGCAGCCGCTCCTCCACAGGGGATTCACCCCTCCACTTT. Protein product: CASSRSSTGDSPLHF.

The V gene is TRBV12-3 or TRBV12-4, the J gene TRBJ1-1, with 7 nucleotides matching TRBD1. Unmatched junction bases numbered 1, after V lost 5 bases and J lost 4 bases. The CDR3 spans 12 residues. The CDR3 sequence is CASSAGGTEAFF. The CDR3, as DNA: TGTGCCAGCAGTGCAGGGGGCACTGAAGCTTTCTTT.

This clonotype was seen a few times. This chain links TRBV24-1 with TRBJ2-2; 8 positions match TRBD2. The CDR3 runs to 15 residues. Per germline, CDR1 KGHDR and CDR2 SFDVKD. The V and J ends lost 4 bases and 5 bases, in that order; junction bases with no gene match: 5. CDR3 sequence: CATSDGGAGTGELFF. CDR3 nucleotide sequence: TGTGCCACCAGTGACGGGGGGGCCGGGACCGGGGAGCTGTTTTTT.

The chain has TRBV15 and TRBJ2-3, with TRBD2 matching 8 bases. This CDR3 has 17 amino acids. The trim removed 1 base at V and 4 bases at J, leaving 10 bases unmatched. Per the germline V gene, CDR1 is LNHNV and CDR2 is YYDKDF (reference sequence). The CDR3 region is CATSRGNIAGPSDTQYF. In DNA form, the CDR3 reads TGTGCCACCAGCAGAGGAAACATAGCGGGGCCTTCAGATACGCAGTATTTT.

The chain links TRBV20-1 to TRBJ1-2; possibly TRBD1 for D (5 bases). The CDR3 loop spans 16 amino acids. Trimming removed 0 bases at V and 4 bases at J, with 18 bases between. Germline V gene lookup returns CDR1 DFQATT and CDR2 SNEGSKA (reference sequence). The CDR3 sequence: CSARDPSEVRGYGYTF. The CDR3, as DNA: TGCAGTGCTAGAGATCCGTCCGAGGTGAGGGGCTATGGCTACACCTTC.

On this clonotype: No DNA is shown, since the ends of the CDR3 on it are uncertain; the CDR3 is the one TCRdb lists. The chain links TRBV20-1 to TRBJ1-1. The V gene's germline CDR1 is DFQATT and CDR2 SNEGSKA (reference sequence). The CDR3 extends over 23 residues, inclusive of both ends. The CDR3 sequence is CAHPEDSSFYICSASGGPTEAFF.

The chain links TRBV19 to TRBJ1-2; D is perhaps TRBD1 (5 bases). Deletions cut 6 bases from V and 3 bases from J, with 20 bases between. The CDR3 extends over 16 amino acids. From germline, CDR1 is LNHDA and CDR2 SQIVND (reference sequence). The CDR3 here is CASRLPRGMGYYGYTF. In nucleotides, the CDR3 is TGTGCCAGTAGATTGCCAAGGGGCATGGGGTACTATGGCTACACCTTC.

The chain carries TRBV12-3 or TRBV12-4 and TRBJ2-3, with 7 nucleotides matching TRBD1. Trimming took 5 bases from V and 0 from J; bases not matched to a gene: 8. The length of the CDR3 is 16 residues. The CDR3 sequence is CASSPPSGGSTDTQYF. Written as DNA, the CDR3 is TGTGCCAGCAGTCCCCCCTCAGGGGGTAGCACAGATACGCAGTATTTT.

This chain connects TRBV7-9 to TRBJ1-2; tentatively, D is TRBD1 (6 bases). This CDR3 spans 13 amino acids. Trimming left V 5 bases short and J 6 bases short, with 13 bases between. Germline CDR1 and CDR2: SEHNR and FQNEAQ (reference sequence). The CDR3 here is CASSQDSQDGYTF. In nucleotides, the CDR3 is TGTGCCAGCAGCCAGGACAGTCAGGATGGCTACACCTTC.

The chain has TRBV10-1 and TRBJ1-3, with D perhaps matching TRBD1 (6 bases). From germline, CDR1 is WNHNN and CDR2 SYGVQD (reference sequence). This CDR3 has 15 residues. The ends were cut back, 6 bases at V and 4 bases at J, with 16 bases in the middle. The CDR3 coding sequence is TGCGCCAGCAGCGATAACAGGGCGGACGGAAACACCATATATTTT. This encodes CASSDNRADGNTIYF.

The genes are TRBV5-4 and TRBJ1-1, with D unclear. V lost 4 bases, J lost 4 bases, and 14 bases lay in between. CDR1 is SGHNT, CDR2 YYREEE, per germline (reference sequence). The CDR3 is 14 residues long. DNA for the CDR3: TGTGCCAGCAGCCCGGACGGCTCCGGCACTGAAGCTTTCTTT. This translates into CASSPDGSGTEAFF.

This clonotype showed up just a few times. This rearrangement joins TRBV20-1 to TRBJ1-2; D remains unclear. CDR1 and CDR2 (germline): DFQATT, SNEGSKA (reference sequence). V shed 4 bases and J shed 3 bases, with 24 bases lying between them. This CDR3 comprises 17 residues. The CDR3: CSATPDSGGLRHYGYTF. The CDR3 bases are TGCAGTGCTACCCCCGATTCGGGAGGGCTAAGACACTATGGCTACACCTTC.

This clonotype was counted only a few times. This chain links TRBV7-2 with TRBJ1-6, with D perhaps TRBD1 (5 bases). CDR1 and CDR2 from the germline V gene are SGHTA and FQGNSA. Trimming cost V 2 bases and J 6 bases, with 11 bases left between them. This CDR3 has 15 amino acids. This CDR3 reads CASSLWGVGNSPLHF. In DNA, the CDR3 is TGTGCCAGCAGCTTATGGGGGGTGGGTAATTCACCCCTCCACTTT. The entire variable domain, with the rest obtained from reference TRBV7-2 and TRBJ1-6, is as follows: GAGVSQSPSNKVTEKGKDVELRCDPISGHTALYWYRQSLGQGLEFLIYFQGNSAPDKSGLPSDRFSAERTGGSVSTLTIQRTQQEDSAVYLCASSLWGVGNSPLHFGNGTRLTVT.

The gene calls are TRBV7-6 and TRBJ2-5; D is undetermined. Germline V CDR1 and CDR2: SGHVS, FNYEAQ. This CDR3 is 12 amino acids long. The V and J ends lost 0 bases and 5 bases respectively, with 4 bases between them. This CDR3 reads CASSLARETQYF. CDR3 DNA sequence: TGTGCCAGCAGCTTAGCTAGGGAGACCCAGTACTTC.

This sequence joins TRBV24-1 and TRBJ2-1; D unclear. Trimming shortened V by 4 bases and J by 3 bases, and 12 bases separated the two germline ends. The germline V gene has CDR1 KGHDR and CDR2 SFDVKD. The CDR3 is made up of 15 amino acids. This CDR3 is CATSEAGHRYNEQFF. The CDR3 DNA follows: TGTGCCACCAGTGAAGCTGGGCATCGCTACAATGAGCAGTTCTTC.

The rearrangement uses TRBV10-3 and TRBJ2-5; D uncertain. Germline assignment: CDR1 ENHRY and CDR2 SYGVKD. Between the trimmed V and J ends, which lost 4 bases and 5 bases, there was a span of 8 bases. The CDR3 loop spans 12 amino acids. CDR3 in amino acids: CAISGTGETQYF. CDR3 bases: TGTGCCATCAGTGGGACCGGGGAGACCCAGTACTTC.